This TCR beta chain was profiled in a study of blood T cell repertoires in COVID-19. TCRdb keeps only in-frame clones here, not all; method: immunoSEQ multiplex PCR. The data contain roughly 100,000 clones, 80% to 95% of them singletons. The CDR3 length is 12 residues. Trimming removed 7 bases from V and 3 bases from J, with 10 bases in between. In germline, CDR1 is SGHRS, CDR2 YFSETQ. Sequencing was performed on peripheral blood. J is TRBJ2-5 and V is TRBV5-1; tentatively, D is TRBD2 (6 bases). The receptor was isolated from a woman in her 50s with COVID-19, enrolled during active disease. CDR3 DNA sequence: TGCGCCAGCCGGGGACTTAAAGAGACCCAGTACTTC. Translating gives CASRGLKETQYF. Filled out from reference TRBV5-1 and TRBJ2-5, the complete variable domain reads KAGVTQTPRYLIKTRGQQVTLSCSPISGHRSVSWYQQTPGQGLQFLFEYFSETQRNKGNFPGRFSGRQFSNSRSEMNVSTLELGDSALYLCASRGLKETQYFGPGTRLLVL.